This T cell receptor (beta chain) was found in a study of neoadjuvant nivolumab and ipilimumab in lung cancer. The table came from immunoSEQ multiplex PCR; TCRdb's copy has only in-frame clones and leaves some out. Found here are under 5,500 clones, more than 60% of them singletons; the top ten hold 3.3%. V was pared by 0 bases and J by 4 bases, with 2 bases of the junction left unmatched. CDR1 and CDR2 (germline): SGHRS, YFSETQ. The CDR3 has 15 residues. On this clone: Its specificity is not known.

Study findings and constraints: Pathologic regression was not significantly tied to TCR clonality. From pretherapy to surgery, tumor richness and clonality rose with dual therapy. Higher pretherapy blood TCR richness went with higher resected-tumor richness. TCR receptors were sequenced in few samples.

This sequence joins TRBV5-1 and TRBJ1-2; 11 bases agree with TRBD1. The receptor's source is an adult with non-small cell lung cancer. Some clones in this sample may be carry-over from other donors' samples. This material consisted of normal lung tissue adjacent to the tumor, taken after neoadjuvant nivolumab, alone or with ipilimumab, at or shortly before surgery. Here the CDR3 DNA reads TGCGCCAGCAGCTTGGCCGGGACAGGGGGCTATGGCTACACCTTC. This gives the protein CASSLAGTGGYGYTF. Using reference TRBV5-1 and TRBJ1-2 for the parts outside the CDR3, the full variable domain is KAGVTQTPRYLIKTRGQQVTLSCSPISGHRSVSWYQQTPGQGLQFLFEYFSETQRNKGNFPGRFSGRQFSNSRSEMNVSTLELGDSALYLCASSLAGTGGYGYTFGSGTRLTVV.